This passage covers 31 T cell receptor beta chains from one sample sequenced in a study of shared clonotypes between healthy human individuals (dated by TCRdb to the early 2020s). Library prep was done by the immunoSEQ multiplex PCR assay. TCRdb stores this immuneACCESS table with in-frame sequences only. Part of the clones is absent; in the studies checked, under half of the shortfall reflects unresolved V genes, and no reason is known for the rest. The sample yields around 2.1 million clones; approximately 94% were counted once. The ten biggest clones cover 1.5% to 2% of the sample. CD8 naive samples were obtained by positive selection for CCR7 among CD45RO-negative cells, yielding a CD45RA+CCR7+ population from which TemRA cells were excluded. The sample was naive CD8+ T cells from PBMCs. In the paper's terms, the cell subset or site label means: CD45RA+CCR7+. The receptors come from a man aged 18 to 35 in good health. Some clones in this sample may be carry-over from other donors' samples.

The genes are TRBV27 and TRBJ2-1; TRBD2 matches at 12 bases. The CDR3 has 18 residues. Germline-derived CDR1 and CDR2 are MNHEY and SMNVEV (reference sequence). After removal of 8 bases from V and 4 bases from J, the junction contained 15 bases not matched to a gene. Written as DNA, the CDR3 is TGTGCCAGCGGACTGGGGCTAGCGGGAGGGCCAGGGTACAATGAGCAGTTCTTC. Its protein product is CASGLGLAGGPGYNEQFF.

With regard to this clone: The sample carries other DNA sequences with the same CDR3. The CDR3 region has the DNA TGTGCCAGCAGCTTAGGATGGTACGAGCAGTACTTC. Protein sequence: CASSLGWYEQYF. The V and J genes are TRBV11-2 and TRBJ2-7; D gene unclear. The CDR3 is 12 amino acids. The germline V gene has CDR1 SGHAT and CDR2 FQNNGV. The V gene lost 1 base and the J gene lost 4 bases, with 5 bases spanning the gap.

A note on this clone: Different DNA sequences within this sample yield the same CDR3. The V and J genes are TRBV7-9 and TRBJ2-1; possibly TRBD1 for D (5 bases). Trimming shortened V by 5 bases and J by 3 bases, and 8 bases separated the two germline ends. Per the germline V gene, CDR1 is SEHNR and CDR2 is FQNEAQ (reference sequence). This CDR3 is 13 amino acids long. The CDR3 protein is CASSPDNYNEQFF. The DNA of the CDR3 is TGTGCCAGCAGCCCGGACAACTACAATGAGCAGTTCTTC.

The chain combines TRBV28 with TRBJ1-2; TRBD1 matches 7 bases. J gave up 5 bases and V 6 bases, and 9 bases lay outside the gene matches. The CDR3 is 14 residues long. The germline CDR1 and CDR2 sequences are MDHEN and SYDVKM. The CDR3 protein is CASSLGTAPYGYTF. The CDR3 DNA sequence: TGTGCCAGCAGCCTCGGGACAGCACCTTATGGCTACACCTTC.

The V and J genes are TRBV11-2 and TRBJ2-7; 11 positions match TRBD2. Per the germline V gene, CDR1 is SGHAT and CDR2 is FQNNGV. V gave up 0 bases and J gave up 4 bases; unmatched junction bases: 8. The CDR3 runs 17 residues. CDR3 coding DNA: TGTGCCAGCAGCTTAGACCGGGTACTAGCGGGAGCATACGAGCAGTACTTC. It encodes CASSLDRVLAGAYEQYF.

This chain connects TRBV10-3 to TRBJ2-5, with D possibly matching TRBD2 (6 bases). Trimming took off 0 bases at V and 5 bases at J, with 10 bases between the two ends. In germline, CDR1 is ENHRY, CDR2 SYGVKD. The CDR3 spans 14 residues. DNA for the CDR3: TGTGCCATCAGTGAGTCGACTAGAAGGGAGACCCAGTACTTC. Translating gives CAISESTRRETQYF.

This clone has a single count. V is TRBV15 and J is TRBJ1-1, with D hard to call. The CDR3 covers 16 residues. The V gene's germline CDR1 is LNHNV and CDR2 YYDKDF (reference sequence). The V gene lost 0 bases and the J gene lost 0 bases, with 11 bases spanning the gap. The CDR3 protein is CATSREEEGLNTEAFF. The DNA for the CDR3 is TGTGCCACCAGCAGAGAAGAGGAGGGCTTGAACACTGAAGCTTTCTTT.

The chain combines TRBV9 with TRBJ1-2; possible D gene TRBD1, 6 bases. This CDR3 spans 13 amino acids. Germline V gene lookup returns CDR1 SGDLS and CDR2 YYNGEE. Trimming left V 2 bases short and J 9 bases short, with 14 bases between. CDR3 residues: CASSVLQGGRYTF. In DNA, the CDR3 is TGTGCCAGCAGCGTCTTACAGGGTGGACGCTACACCTTC.

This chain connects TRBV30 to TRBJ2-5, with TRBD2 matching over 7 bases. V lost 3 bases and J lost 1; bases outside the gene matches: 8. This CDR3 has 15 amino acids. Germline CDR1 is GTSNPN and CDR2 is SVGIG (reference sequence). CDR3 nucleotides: TGTGCCTGGAGCGATCTAGCGGCCCCCCAAGAGACCCAGTACTTC. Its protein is CAWSDLAAPQETQYF.

The CDR3 is CASRGLAGEYEQYF. The CDR3 coding sequence is TGTGCCAGCAGGGGGCTAGCGGGAGAATACGAGCAGTACTTC. The V and J genes are TRBV6-5 and TRBJ2-7, with 10 bases that match TRBD2. The CDR3 runs 14 residues. After removal of 6 bases from V and 4 bases from J, the junction contained 6 bases not matched to a gene. Germline values: CDR1 MNHEY, CDR2 SVGAGI.

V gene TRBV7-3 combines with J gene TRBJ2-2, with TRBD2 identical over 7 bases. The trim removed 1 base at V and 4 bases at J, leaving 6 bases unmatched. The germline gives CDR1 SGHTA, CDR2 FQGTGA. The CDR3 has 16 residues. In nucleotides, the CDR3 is TGTGCCAGCAGCTTAAAGGGCGGGAGAAGCACCGGGGAGCTGTTTTTT. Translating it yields CASSLKGGRSTGELFF.

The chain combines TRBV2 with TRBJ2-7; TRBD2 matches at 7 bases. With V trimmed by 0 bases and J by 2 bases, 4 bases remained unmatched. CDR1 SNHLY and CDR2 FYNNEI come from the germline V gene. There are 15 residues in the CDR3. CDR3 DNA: TGTGCCAGCAGTGAAGCGCAGCGGGGCCCCTACGAGCAGTACTTC. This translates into CASSEAQRGPYEQYF.

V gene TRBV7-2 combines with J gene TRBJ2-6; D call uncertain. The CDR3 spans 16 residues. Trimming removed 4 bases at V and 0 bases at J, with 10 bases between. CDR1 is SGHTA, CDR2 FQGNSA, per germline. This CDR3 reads CASSSTIYSGANVLTF. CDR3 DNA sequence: TGTGCCAGCAGCTCAACTATTTACTCTGGGGCCAACGTCCTGACTTTC.

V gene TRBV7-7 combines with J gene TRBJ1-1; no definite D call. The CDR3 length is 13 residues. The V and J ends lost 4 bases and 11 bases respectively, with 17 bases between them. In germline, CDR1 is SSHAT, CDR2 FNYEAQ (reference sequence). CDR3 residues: CASSSSREGRAFF. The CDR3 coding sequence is TGTGCCAGCAGCTCCTCCCGTGAGGGCCGGGCTTTCTTT.

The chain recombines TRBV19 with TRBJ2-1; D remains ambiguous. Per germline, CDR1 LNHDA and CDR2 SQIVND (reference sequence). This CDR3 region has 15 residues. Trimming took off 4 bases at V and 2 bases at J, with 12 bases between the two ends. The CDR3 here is CASSTSRRTYNEQFF. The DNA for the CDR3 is TGTGCCAGTAGTACCTCTAGGCGCACCTACAATGAGCAGTTCTTC.

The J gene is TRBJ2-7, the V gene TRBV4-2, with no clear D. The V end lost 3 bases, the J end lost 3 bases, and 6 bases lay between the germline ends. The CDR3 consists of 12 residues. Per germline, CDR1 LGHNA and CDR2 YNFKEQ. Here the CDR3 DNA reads TGTGCCAGCAGCCAGGTTGGCTACGAGCAGTACTTC. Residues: CASSQVGYEQYF.

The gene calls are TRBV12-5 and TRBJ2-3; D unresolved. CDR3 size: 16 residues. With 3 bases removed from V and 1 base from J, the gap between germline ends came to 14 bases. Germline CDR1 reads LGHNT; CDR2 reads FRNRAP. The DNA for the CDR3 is TGTGCTAGTGGTTTCCTGACTGCAATGGGCACAGATACGCAGTATTTT. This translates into CASGFLTAMGTDTQYF.

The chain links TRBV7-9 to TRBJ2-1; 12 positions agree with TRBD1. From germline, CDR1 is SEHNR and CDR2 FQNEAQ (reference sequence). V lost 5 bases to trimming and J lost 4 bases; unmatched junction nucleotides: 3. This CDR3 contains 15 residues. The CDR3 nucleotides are TGTGCCAGCAGCGGGACAGGGGGCCCTTACAATGAGCAGTTCTTC. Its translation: CASSGTGGPYNEQFF.

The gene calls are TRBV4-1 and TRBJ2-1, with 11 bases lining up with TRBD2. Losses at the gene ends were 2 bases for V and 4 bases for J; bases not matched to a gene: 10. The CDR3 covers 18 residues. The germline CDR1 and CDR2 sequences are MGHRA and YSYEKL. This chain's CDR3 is CASSQTRPGLADYNEQFF. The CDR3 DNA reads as TGCGCCAGCAGCCAAACCAGACCGGGACTAGCGGATTACAATGAGCAGTTCTTC.

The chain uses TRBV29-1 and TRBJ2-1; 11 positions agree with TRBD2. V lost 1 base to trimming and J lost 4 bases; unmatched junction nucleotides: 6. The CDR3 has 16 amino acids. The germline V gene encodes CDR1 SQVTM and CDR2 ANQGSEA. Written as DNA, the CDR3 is TGCAGCGTTGAAGCCCCACTAGCGGGAGAGTACAATGAGCAGTTCTTC. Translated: CSVEAPLAGEYNEQFF.

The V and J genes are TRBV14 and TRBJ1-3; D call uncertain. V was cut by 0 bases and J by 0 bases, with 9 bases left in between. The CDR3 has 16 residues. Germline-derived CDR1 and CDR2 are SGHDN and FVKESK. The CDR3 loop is CASSQDSGTSGNTIYF. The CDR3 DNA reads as TGTGCCAGCAGCCAAGATTCAGGTACCTCTGGAAACACCATATATTTT.

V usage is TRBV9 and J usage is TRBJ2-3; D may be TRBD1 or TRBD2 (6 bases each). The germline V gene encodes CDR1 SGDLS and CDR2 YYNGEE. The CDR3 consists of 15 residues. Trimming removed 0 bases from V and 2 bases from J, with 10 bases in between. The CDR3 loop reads CASSVGGAITDTQYF. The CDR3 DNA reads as TGTGCCAGCAGCGTAGGGGGGGCGATCACAGATACGCAGTATTTT.

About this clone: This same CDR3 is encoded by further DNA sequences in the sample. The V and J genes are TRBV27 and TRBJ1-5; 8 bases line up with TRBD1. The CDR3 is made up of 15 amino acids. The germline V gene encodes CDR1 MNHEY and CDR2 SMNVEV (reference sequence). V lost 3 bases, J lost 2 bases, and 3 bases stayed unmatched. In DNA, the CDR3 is TGTGCCAGCAGTTTTTCAGGGGGCGGCAATCAGCCCCAGCATTTT. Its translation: CASSFSGGGNQPQHF.

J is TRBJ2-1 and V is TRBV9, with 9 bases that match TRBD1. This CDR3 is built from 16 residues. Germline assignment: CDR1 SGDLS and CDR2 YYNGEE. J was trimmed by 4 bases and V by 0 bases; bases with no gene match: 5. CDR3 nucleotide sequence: TGTGCCAGCAGCGTAGAGGGGACAGGGCAATACAATGAGCAGTTCTTC. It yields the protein CASSVEGTGQYNEQFF.

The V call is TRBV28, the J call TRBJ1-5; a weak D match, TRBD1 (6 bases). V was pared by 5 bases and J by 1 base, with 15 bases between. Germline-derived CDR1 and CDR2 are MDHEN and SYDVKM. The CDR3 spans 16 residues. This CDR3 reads CASSPTLQGSNQPQHF. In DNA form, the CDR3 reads TGTGCCAGCAGTCCCACCCTACAGGGAAGCAATCAGCCCCAGCATTTT.

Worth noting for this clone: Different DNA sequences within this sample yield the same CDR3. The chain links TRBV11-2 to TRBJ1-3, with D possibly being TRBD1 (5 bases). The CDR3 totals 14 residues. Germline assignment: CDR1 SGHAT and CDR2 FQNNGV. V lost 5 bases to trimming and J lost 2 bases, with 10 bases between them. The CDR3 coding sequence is TGTGCCAGCAGCCTCGGGGGAGCTGGAAACACCATATATTTT. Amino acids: CASSLGGAGNTIYF.

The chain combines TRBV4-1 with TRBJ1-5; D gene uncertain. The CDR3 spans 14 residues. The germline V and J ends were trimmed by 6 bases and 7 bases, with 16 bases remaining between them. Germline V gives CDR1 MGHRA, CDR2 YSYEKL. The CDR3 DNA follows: TGCGCCAGCAGTCACGTGGGGTTAGGCCAGCCCCAGCATTTT. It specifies CASSHVGLGQPQHF.

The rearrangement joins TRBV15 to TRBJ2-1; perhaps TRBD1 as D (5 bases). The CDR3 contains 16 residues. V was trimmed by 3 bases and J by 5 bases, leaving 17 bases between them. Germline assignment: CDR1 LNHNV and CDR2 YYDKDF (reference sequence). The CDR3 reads CATSSETDSLNNEQFF. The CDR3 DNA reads TGTGCCACCAGCAGCGAAACTGACAGCTTAAACAATGAGCAGTTCTTC.

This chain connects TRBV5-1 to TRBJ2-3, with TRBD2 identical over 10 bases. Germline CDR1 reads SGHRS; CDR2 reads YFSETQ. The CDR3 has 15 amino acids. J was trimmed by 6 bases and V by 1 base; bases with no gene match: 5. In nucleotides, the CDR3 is TGCGCCAGCAGCTTGTACCTAGCGGGAGTCGATACGCAGTATTTT. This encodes CASSLYLAGVDTQYF. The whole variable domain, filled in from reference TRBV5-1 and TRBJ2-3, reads KAGVTQTPRYLIKTRGQQVTLSCSPISGHRSVSWYQQTPGQGLQFLFEYFSETQRNKGNFPGRFSGRQFSNSRSEMNVSTLELGDSALYLCASSLYLAGVDTQYFGPGTRLTVL.

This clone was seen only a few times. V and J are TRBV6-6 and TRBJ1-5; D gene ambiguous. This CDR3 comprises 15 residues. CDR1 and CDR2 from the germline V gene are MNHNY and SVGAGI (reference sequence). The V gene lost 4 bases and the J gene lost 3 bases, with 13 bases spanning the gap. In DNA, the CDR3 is TGTGCCAGCAGTTCCTCTGGGTCAGCCAATCAGCCCCAGCATTTT. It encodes CASSSSGSANQPQHF.

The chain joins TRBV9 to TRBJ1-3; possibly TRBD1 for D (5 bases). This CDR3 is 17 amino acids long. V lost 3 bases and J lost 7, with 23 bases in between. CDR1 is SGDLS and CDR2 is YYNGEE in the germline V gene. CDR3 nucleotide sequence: TGTGCCAGCAGCGCATCGGGACGCCCCTCTCTCGGGAACACCATATATTTT. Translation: CASSASGRPSLGNTIYF.